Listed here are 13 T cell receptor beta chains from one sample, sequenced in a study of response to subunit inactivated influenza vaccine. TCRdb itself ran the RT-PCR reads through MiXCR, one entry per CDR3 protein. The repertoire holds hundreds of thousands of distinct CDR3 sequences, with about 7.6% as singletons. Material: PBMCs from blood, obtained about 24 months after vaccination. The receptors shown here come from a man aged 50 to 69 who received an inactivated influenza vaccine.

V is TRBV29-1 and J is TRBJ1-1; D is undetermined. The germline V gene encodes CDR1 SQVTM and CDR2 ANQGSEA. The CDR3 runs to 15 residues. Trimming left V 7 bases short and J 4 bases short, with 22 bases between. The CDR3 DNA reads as TGCAGCGCCTCGTATGGACCGGCCTCGACCACTGAAGCTTTCTTT. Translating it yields CSASYGPASTTEAFF.

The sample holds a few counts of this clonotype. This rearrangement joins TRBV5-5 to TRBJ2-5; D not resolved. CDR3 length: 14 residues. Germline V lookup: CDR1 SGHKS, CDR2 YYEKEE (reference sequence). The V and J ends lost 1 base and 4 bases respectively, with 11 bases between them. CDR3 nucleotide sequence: TGTGCCAGCAGCTTGATAGAAGTCATAGAGACCCAGTACTTC. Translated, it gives CASSLIEVIETQYF.

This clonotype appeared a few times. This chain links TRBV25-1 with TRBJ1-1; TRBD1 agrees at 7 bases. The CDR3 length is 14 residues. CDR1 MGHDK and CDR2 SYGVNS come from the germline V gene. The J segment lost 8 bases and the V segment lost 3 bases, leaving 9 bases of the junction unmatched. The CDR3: CASSETGTLTEAFF. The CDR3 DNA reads TGTGCCAGCAGTGAGACAGGGACATTGACGGAAGCTTTCTTT. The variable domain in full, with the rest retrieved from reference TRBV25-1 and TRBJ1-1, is EADIYQTPRYLVIGTGKKITLECSQTMGHDKMYWYQQDPGMELHLIHYSYGVNSTEKGDLSSESTVSRIRTEHFPLTLESARPSHTSQYLCASSETGTLTEAFFGQGTRLTVV.

CDR3: CASSLRWKEPRPGELFF. The CDR3 DNA sequence: TGCGCCAGCAGCCTCCGCTGGAAAGAGCCCCGGCCCGGGGAGCTGTTTTTT. The chain has TRBV4-3 and TRBJ2-2; D is unresolved. This CDR3 region has 17 residues. From germline, CDR1 is LGHNA and CDR2 YSLEER. The V gene lost 4 bases and the J gene lost 6 bases, with 21 bases spanning the gap.

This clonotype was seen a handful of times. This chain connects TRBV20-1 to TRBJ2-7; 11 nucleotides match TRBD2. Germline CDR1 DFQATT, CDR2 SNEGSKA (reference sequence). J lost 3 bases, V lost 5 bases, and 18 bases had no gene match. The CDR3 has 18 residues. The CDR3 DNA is TGCAGTGCTGCCGGGTTTGGGCTAGCGGGAGGAGGTTTCTACGAGCAGTACTTC. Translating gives CSAAGFGLAGGGFYEQYF.

In DNA, the CDR3 is TGTGCCAGCAGCCCCCAGACAGGGTTTGAAGCTTTCTTT. Amino acid sequence: CASSPQTGFEAFF. The rearrangement links TRBV7-2 to TRBJ1-1, with 7 bases matching TRBD1. This CDR3 has 13 amino acids. Germline CDR1 is SGHTA and CDR2 is FQGNSA. The J segment lost 7 bases and the V segment lost 5 bases, leaving 7 bases of the junction unmatched. Looking up the rest from reference TRBV7-2 and TRBJ1-1 gives the full variable domain: GAGVSQSPSNKVTEKGKDVELRCDPISGHTALYWYRQSLGQGLEFLIYFQGNSAPDKSGLPSDRFSAERTGGSVSTLTIQRTQQEDSAVYLCASSPQTGFEAFFGQGTRLTVV.

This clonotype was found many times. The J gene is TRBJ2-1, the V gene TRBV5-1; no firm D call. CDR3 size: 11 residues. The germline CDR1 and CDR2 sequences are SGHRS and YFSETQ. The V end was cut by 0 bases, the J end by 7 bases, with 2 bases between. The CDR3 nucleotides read TGCGCCAGCAGCTTGGAGAATGAGCAGTTCTTC. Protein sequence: CASSLENEQFF.

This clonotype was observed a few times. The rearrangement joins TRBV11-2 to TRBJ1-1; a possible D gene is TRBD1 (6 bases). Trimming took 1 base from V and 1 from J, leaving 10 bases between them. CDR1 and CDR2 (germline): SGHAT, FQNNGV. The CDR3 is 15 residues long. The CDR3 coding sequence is TGTGCCAGCAGCTTAGCTGGGGGCCCGAACACTGAAGCTTTCTTT. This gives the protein CASSLAGGPNTEAFF.

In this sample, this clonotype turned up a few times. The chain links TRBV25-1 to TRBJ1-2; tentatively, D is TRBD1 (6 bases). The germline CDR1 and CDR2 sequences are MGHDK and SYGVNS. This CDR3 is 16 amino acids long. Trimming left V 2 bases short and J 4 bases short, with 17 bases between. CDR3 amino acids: CASSEGGGGRGYGYTF. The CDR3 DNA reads TGTGCCAGCAGTGAAGGAGGGGGTGGTAGGGGCTATGGCTACACCTTC.

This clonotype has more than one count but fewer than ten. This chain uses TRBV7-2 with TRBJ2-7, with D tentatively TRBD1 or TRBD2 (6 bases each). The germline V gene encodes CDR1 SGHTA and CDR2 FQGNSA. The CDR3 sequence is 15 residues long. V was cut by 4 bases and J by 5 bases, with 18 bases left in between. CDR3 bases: TGTGCCAGCAGCTCATCCCGTGGGGGGCAGAACGAGCAGTACTTC. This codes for CASSSSRGGQNEQYF.

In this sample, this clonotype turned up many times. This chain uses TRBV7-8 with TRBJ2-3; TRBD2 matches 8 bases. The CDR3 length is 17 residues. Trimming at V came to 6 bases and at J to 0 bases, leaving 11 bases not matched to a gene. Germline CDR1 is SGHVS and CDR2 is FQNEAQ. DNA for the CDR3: TGTGCCAGCAGACGCACCACTAGCGGCCCCAGCACAGATACGCAGTATTTT. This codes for CASRRTTSGPSTDTQYF.

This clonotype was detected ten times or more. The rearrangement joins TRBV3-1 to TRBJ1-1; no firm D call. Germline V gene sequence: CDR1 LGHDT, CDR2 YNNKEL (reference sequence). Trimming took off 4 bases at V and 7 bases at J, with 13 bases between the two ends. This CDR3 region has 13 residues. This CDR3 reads CASSPDAVSEAFF. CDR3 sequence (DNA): TGTGCCAGCAGCCCAGACGCTGTCAGTGAAGCTTTCTTT.

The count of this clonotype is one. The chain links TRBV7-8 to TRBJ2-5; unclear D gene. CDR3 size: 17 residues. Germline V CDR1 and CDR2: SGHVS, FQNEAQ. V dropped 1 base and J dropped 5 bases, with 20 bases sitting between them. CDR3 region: CASSLVLEQSLGETQYF. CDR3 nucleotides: TGTGCCAGCAGCTTAGTACTGGAACAGTCCTTGGGGGAGACCCAGTACTTC.